A single sample gave rise to the 16 T cell receptor beta chains below, sequenced in a study of human T cells and chemical hapten exposure. TCRdb recomputed calls from the RACE reads with MiXCR, one row per CDR3 protein. The sample contains about 120,000 distinct CDR3 sequences, around 10% of which appear only once. Time point: patch test 1, 2 weeks after DPC sensitization. Treatment: therapeutic diphenylcyclopropenone sensitization with weekly scalp DPC. The specimen comprised whole blood, sampled in connection with sensitization to the hapten diphenylcyclopropenone (DPC). These receptors all come from a woman aged 45-60 years with alopecia areata. Some clones in this sample may be carry-over from other donors' samples.

J is TRBJ1-4 and V is TRBV7-6; tentative D call: TRBD1 (5 bases). The CDR3 extends over 16 amino acids. V was pared by 1 base and J by 0 bases, with 9 bases between. The germline gives CDR1 SGHVS, CDR2 FNYEAQ. The CDR3 region has the DNA TGTGCCAGCAGCTTAGAGGGGTTTCCAACTAATGAAAAACTGTTTTTT. Translation gives CASSLEGFPTNEKLFF.

This clonotype appeared a few times. J is TRBJ2-7 and V is TRBV18; weak D call: TRBD2 (6 bases). The CDR3 has 13 residues. Deletions cut 3 bases from V and 3 bases from J, with 9 bases between. Germline V gene lookup returns CDR1 KGHSH and CDR2 LQKENI. The CDR3 DNA is TGTGCCAGCTCACCGGGCGGGGACTACGAGCAGTACTTC. Translation gives CASSPGGDYEQYF.

The chain has TRBV6-1 and TRBJ2-5; 7 bases fit TRBD1. In germline, CDR1 is MNHNS, CDR2 SASEGT. This CDR3 comprises 13 residues. V dropped 6 bases and J dropped 6; count of bases not matched to a gene: 7. The CDR3, as DNA: TGTGCCAGCAGGAACGAGGGGGCAAAGACCCAGTACTTC. Translation: CASRNEGAKTQYF.

The chain joins TRBV20-1 to TRBJ1-4, with D possibly matching TRBD1 (5 bases). The CDR3 has 15 amino acids. Germline values: CDR1 DFQATT, CDR2 SNEGSKA (reference sequence). The V end was cut by 4 bases, the J end by 0 bases, with 12 bases between. CDR3 amino acids: CSAKDSKTTNEKLFF. The DNA for the CDR3 is TGCAGTGCTAAAGACAGCAAAACAACTAATGAAAAACTGTTTTTT.

A single count supports this clonotype. The chain uses TRBV6-5 and TRBJ1-2, with TRBD1 identical over 8 bases. The germline gives CDR1 MNHEY, CDR2 SVGAGI. The ends lost 5 bases at V and 1 base at J; junction bases unmatched: 3. The CDR3 is made up of 14 amino acids. In DNA form, the CDR3 reads TGTGCCAGCAGTAGGACAGGGAGTAACTATGGCTACACCTTC. The encoded protein is CASSRTGSNYGYTF.

This clonotype has a count of ten or more. The CDR3 region has the DNA TGTGCCAGCCGGTCTAGCGAGGGCCGCACAGATACGCAGTATTTT. This sequence encodes CASRSSEGRTDTQYF. The chain uses TRBV6-1 and TRBJ2-3, with D possibly TRBD2 on 6 matching bases. The CDR3 spans 15 residues. Germline-derived CDR1 and CDR2 are MNHNS and SASEGT. Trimming stripped 8 bases from V and 1 base from J, with 16 bases between.

This clonotype has a handful of counts. This chain joins TRBV5-1 and TRBJ2-1; 8 positions match TRBD1. V lost 4 bases, J lost 2 bases, and 5 bases stayed unmatched. The germline V gene has CDR1 SGHRS and CDR2 YFSETQ. CDR3 length equals 15 residues. The CDR3 nucleotides read TGCGCCAGCAGCCCACAGGGGGGAACCTACAATGAGCAGTTCTTC. Encoded protein: CASSPQGGTYNEQFF.

This clonotype has a handful of counts. This chain joins TRBV9 and TRBJ2-2; no clear D gene. Deletions cut 0 bases from V and 7 bases from J, with 13 bases between. Germline V gene lookup returns CDR1 SGDLS and CDR2 YYNGEE. The length of the CDR3 is 15 residues. The DNA for the CDR3 is TGTGCCAGCAGCGTAGGTAGCCGTCTGAGCGGGGAGCTGTTTTTT. Its translation is CASSVGSRLSGELFF.

The rearrangement uses TRBV6-5 and TRBJ2-6, with D uncertain. The ends were cut back, 2 bases at V and 0 bases at J, with 5 bases in the middle. This CDR3 region has 15 residues. CDR1 and CDR2 (germline): MNHEY, SVGAGI. DNA of the CDR3: TGTGCCAGCAGTTACAGCTACTCTGGGGCCAACGTCCTGACTTTC. It yields the protein CASSYSYSGANVLTF.

This clonotype was detected only once. The V and J genes are TRBV7-2 and TRBJ2-5; the D is unclear. This CDR3 region has 9 residues. Germline lookup yields CDR1 SGHTA and CDR2 FQGNSA. CDR3 sequence: CAVLETQYF. Here the CDR3 DNA reads TGTGCGGTCCTGGAGACCCAGTACTTC.

This clonotype has a handful of counts. V usage is TRBV5-1 and J usage is TRBJ1-4; weak D call: TRBD1 (5 bases). Germline values: CDR1 SGHRS, CDR2 YFSETQ. Trimming shortened V by 2 bases and J by 6 bases, and 11 bases separated the two germline ends. CDR3 length: 14 residues. DNA for the CDR3: TGCGCCAGCAGCTTAGAAGGGGTAGATGAAAAACTGTTTTTT. Translated: CASSLEGVDEKLFF.

The CDR3 here is CASGRTGLSSYNEQFF. The CDR3 DNA reads TGTGCCAGCGGAAGGACAGGCCTAAGCTCCTACAATGAGCAGTTCTTC. The V call is TRBV5-8, the J call TRBJ2-1; 7 bases are shared with TRBD1. The germline gives CDR1 SGHTS, CDR2 YDEGEE. With 7 bases clipped from V and 0 bases from J, the junction kept 10 bases outside the gene matches. The CDR3 is made up of 16 amino acids.

The rearrangement joins TRBV5-1 to TRBJ2-5, with 10 bases fitting TRBD1. This CDR3 is built from 14 residues. The V gene end was trimmed by 4 bases and the J gene end by 14 bases; junction bases not matched to a gene: 14. Germline V lookup: CDR1 SGHRS, CDR2 YFSETQ. In DNA, the CDR3 is TGCGCCAGCAGCAGCAGCTTGATCGGGACAGGGGAATACTTC. Its translation: CASSSSLIGTGEYF.

Turning to this clonotype: The junction departs from the called germline gene at one end, perhaps through a read error. DNA of the CDR3: TGTGCCATCTGGGGGAACGCTGAAGCTTTCTTT. Translated: CAIWGNAEAFF. The chain has TRBV28 and TRBJ1-1; weak D call: TRBD1 (5 bases). Germline CDR1 is MDHEN and CDR2 is SYDVKM. CDR3 length: 11 residues.

This chain links TRBV5-1 with TRBJ2-7, with 12 bases fitting TRBD2. With 0 bases clipped from V and 3 bases from J, the junction kept 1 base outside the gene matches. From germline, CDR1 is SGHRS and CDR2 YFSETQ. This CDR3 has 15 residues. This CDR3 reads CASSLGTSGIYEQYF. The CDR3 region has the DNA TGCGCCAGCAGCTTGGGGACTAGCGGGATCTACGAGCAGTACTTC. Full variable domain (outside the CDR3, taken from reference TRBV5-1 and TRBJ2-7): KAGVTQTPRYLIKTRGQQVTLSCSPISGHRSVSWYQQTPGQGLQFLFEYFSETQRNKGNFPGRFSGRQFSNSRSEMNVSTLELGDSALYLCASSLGTSGIYEQYFGPGTRLTVT.

This clonotype was observed a few times. The rearrangement links TRBV10-3 to TRBJ2-7; D gene uncertain. Germline lookup yields CDR1 ENHRY and CDR2 SYGVKD. There are 14 residues in the CDR3. Deletions cut 2 bases from V and 2 bases from J, with 10 bases between. The CDR3 DNA sequence: TGTGCCATCAGTGAGAGTGGTACGGCCTACGAGCAGTACTTC. Encoded protein: CAISESGTAYEQYF.